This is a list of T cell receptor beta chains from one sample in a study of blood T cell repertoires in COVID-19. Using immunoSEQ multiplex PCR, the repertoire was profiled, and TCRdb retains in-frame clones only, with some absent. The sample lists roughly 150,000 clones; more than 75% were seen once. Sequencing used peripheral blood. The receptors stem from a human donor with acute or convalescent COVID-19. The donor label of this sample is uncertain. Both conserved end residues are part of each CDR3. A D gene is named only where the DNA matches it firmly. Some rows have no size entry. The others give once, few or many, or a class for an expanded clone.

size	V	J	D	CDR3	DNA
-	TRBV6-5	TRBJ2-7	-	CASTSPGSSYEQYF	TGTGCCAGCACTTCTCCCGGGAGCTCCTACGAGCAGTACTTC
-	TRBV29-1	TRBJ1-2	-	CSVAVSGVERYTF	TGCAGCGTTGCCGTGTCAGGGGTGGAGCGCTACACCTTC
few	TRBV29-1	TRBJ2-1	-	CSGGPPITSSYNEQFF	TGCAGCGGGGGGCCCCCCATAACGAGCTCCTACAATGAGCAGTTCTTC
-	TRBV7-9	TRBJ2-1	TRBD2	CASSLAGGAQFF	TGTGCCAGCAGCTTAGCCGGGGGGGCGCAGTTCTTC
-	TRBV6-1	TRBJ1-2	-	CASSVLLWGQGNGYTF	TGTGCCAGCAGTGTACTCCTGTGGGGCCAGGGAAATGGCTACACCTTC
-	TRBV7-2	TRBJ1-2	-	CASSLRLLHGYTF	TGTGCCAGCAGCTTAAGACTACTCCATGGCTACACCTTC
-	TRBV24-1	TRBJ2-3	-	CATSDPGGGGTDTQYF	TGTGCCACCAGTGACCCAGGGGGAGGTGGAACAGATACGCAGTATTTT
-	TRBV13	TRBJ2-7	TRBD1	CASSTAGTGIREQYF	TGTGCCAGCAGCACAGCTGGGACAGGGATCCGCGAGCAGTACTTC
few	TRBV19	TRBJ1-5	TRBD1	CASRTGTGGNQPQHF	TGTGCCAGTAGAACCGGGACAGGGGGCAATCAGCCCCAGCATTTT
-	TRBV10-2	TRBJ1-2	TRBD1	CASSYDREDGYTF	TGCGCCAGCAGTTATGACAGGGAAGATGGCTACACCTTC